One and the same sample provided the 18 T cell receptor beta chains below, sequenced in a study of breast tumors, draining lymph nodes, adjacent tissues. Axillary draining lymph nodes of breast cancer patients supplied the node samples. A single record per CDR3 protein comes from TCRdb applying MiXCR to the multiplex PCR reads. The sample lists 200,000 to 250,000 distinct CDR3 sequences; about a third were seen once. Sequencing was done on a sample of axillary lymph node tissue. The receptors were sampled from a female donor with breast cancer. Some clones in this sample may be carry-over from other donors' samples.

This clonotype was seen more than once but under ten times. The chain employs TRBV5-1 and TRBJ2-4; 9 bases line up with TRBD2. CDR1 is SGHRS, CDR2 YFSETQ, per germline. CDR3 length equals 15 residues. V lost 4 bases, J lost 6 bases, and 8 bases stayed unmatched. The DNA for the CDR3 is TGCGCCAGCAGCCTTTCTAGCGGGACTGGAAACATTCAGTACTTC. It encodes CASSLSSGTGNIQYF.

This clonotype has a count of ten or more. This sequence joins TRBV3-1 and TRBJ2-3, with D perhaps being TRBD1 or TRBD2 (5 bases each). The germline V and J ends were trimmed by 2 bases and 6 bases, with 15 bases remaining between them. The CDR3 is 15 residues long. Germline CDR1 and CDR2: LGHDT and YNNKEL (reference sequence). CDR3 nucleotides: TGTGCCAGCAGCCAACCGGGGCTCACTCGGGATACGCAGTATTTT. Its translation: CASSQPGLTRDTQYF.

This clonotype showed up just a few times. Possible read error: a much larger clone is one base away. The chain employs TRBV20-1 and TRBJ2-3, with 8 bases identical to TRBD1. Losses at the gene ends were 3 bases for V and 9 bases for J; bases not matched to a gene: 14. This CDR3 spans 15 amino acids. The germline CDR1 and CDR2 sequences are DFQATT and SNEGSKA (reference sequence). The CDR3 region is CSASAGQGVALTQYF. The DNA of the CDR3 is TGCAGTGCTAGTGCCGGACAGGGAGTCGCGTTGACGCAGTATTTT.

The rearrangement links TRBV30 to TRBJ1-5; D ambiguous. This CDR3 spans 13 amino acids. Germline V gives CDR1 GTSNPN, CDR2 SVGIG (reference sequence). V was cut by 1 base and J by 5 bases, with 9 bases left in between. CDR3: CAWSGALYQPQHF. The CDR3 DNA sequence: TGTGCCTGGAGTGGGGCACTTTATCAGCCCCAGCATTTT.

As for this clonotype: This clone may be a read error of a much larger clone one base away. As DNA, the CDR3 is TGTGCCTGGAGGGGGATAGCGCGTAATGAGCAGTCCTTC. As protein: CAWRGIARNEQSF. J is TRBJ2-1 and V is TRBV30; possible D gene TRBD2, 5 bases. Germline lookup yields CDR1 GTSNPN and CDR2 SVGIG (reference sequence). The CDR3 sequence is 13 residues long.

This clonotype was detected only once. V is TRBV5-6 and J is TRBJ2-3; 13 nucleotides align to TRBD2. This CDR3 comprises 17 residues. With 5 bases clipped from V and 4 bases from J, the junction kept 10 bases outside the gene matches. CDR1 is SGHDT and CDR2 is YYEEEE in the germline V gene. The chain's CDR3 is CASSSYGLAGAADTQYF. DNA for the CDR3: TGTGCCAGCAGTTCCTACGGACTAGCGGGGGCCGCAGATACGCAGTATTTT.

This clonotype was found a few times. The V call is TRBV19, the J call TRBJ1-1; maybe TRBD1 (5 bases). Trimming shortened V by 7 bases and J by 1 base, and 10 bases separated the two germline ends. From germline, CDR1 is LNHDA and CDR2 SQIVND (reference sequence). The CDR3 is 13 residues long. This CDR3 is CASKKGPNTEAFF. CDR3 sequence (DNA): TGTGCCAGTAAGAAGGGGCCGAACACTGAAGCTTTCTTT.

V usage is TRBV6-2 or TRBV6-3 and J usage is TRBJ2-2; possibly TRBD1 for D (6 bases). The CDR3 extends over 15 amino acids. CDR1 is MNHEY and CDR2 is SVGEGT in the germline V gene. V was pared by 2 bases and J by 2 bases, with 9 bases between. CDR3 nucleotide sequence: TGTGCCAGCAGTTACCTTGGGGGCAACACCGGGGAGCTGTTTTTT. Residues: CASSYLGGNTGELFF.

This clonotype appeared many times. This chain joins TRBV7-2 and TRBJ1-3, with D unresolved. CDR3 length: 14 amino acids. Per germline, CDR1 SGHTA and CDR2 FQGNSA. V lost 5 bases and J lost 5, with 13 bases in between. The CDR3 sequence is CASSPSGIRNTIYF. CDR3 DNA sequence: TGTGCCAGCAGCCCTAGTGGTATTAGAAACACCATATATTTT.

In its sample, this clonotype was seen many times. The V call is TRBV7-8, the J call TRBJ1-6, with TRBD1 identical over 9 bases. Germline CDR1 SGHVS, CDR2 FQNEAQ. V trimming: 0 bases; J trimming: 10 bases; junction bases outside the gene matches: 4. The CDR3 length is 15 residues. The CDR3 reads CASSLATGGYSPLHF. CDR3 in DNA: TGTGCCAGCAGCTTAGCGACAGGGGGTTACTCACCCCTCCACTTT. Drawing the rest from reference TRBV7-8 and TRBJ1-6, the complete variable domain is GAGVSQSPRYKVAKRGQDVALRCDPISGHVSLFWYQQALGQGPEFLTYFQNEAQLDKSGLPSDRFFAERPEGSVSTLKIQRTQQEDSAVYLCASSLATGGYSPLHFGNGTRLTVT.

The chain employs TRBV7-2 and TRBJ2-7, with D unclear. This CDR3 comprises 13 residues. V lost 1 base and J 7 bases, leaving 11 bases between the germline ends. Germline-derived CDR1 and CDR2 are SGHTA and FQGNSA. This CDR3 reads CASSLDAVGEQYF. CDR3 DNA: TGTGCCAGCAGCTTAGATGCGGTAGGGGAGCAGTACTTC. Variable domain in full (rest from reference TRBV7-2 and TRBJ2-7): GAGVSQSPSNKVTEKGKDVELRCDPISGHTALYWYRQSLGQGLEFLIYFQGNSAPDKSGLPSDRFSAERTGGSVSTLTIQRTQQEDSAVYLCASSLDAVGEQYFGPGTRLTVT.

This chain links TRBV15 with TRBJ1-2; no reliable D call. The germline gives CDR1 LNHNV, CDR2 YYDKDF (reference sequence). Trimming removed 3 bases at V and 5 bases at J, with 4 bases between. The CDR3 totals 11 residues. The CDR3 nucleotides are TGTGCCACCAGCAGTCAGTATGGCTACACCTTC. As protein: CATSSQYGYTF.

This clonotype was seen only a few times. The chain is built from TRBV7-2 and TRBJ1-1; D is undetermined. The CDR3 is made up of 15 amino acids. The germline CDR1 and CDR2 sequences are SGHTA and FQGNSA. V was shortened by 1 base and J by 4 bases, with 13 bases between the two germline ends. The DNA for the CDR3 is TGTGCCAGCAGCTTAGGTACGGGGTTGAGCACTGAAGCTTTCTTT. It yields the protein CASSLGTGLSTEAFF.

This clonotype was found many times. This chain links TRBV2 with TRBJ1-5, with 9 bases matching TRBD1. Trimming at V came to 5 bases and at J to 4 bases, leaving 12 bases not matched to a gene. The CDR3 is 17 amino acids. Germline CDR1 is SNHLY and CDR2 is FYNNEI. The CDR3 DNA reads TGTGCCAGCAGTCGCTCGATAGGGACAGGGAGTAATCAGCCCCAGCATTTT. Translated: CASSRSIGTGSNQPQHF.

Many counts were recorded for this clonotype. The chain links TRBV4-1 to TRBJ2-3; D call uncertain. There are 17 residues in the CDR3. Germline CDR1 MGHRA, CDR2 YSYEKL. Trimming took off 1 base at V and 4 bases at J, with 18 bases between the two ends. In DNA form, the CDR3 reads TGCGCCAGCAGCCAAGGCCCCGGTGGGGTTGAATCAGATACGCAGTATTTT. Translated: CASSQGPGGVESDTQYF.

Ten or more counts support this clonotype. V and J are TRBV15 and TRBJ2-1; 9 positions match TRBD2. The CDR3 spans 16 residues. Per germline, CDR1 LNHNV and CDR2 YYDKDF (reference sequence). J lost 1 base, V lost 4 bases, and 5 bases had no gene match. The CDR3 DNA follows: TGTGCCACCAGCACGAGGACTAGCGTTTCCTACAATGAGCAGTTCTTC. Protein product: CATSTRTSVSYNEQFF.

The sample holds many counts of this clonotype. CDR3 DNA: TGTGCCAGCAGCGTAGCCGGAGTAGGTTCACCCCTCCACTTT. It specifies CASSVAGVGSPLHF. The rearrangement joins TRBV9 to TRBJ1-6; no clear D. V lost 0 bases and J lost 9, with 10 bases in between. Germline CDR1 is SGDLS and CDR2 is YYNGEE. The CDR3 consists of 14 residues.

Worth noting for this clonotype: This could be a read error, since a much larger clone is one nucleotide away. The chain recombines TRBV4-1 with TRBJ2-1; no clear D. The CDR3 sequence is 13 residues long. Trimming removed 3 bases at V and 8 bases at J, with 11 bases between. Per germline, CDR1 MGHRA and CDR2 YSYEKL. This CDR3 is CASSHNRNDEQFF. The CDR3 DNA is TGCGCCAGCAGCCACAATAGGAACGATGAGCAGTTCTTC.